This entry is about one T cell receptor (beta chain). Its antigen is undetermined. The sample originates from a study of regulatory T cells in long-lasting Graves disease. Findings and caveats of the study: Newly diagnosed disease favored TRBV20-1 and TRBJ2-1 over persistent disease.

The CDR3 contains 15 residues. Per the germline V gene, CDR1 is MNHNS and CDR2 is SASEGT. The J segment lost 4 bases and the V segment lost 8 bases, leaving 5 bases of the junction unmatched. Specified time point: newly diagnosed GD, antithyroid drugs for less than 3 months. Scientists built the TCR library using RNA that was extracted from PBMCs. Investigators prepared the TCR beta libraries by applying iRepertoire HTBI primers and Arm-PCR of CDR3 regions. TCRdb called the multiplex PCR reads again in MiXCR, with one record for every CDR3 protein. The table records 360,000 or so distinct CDR3 sequences, about a sixth of them present only once. These data were likewise used in another study, on T cells in Graves' hyperthyroidism and ophthalmopathy.

The sequencing used peripheral blood mononuclear cells (PBMCs), collected at new diagnosis, from a patient treated with antithyroid drugs. The chain has TRBV6-1 and TRBJ2-2; 12 bases fit TRBD2. This receptor was identified in a woman under 30 with Graves disease. The CDR3: CASGLAGLGTGELFF. CDR3 sequence (DNA): TGTGCCAGCGGACTAGCGGGACTGGGCACCGGGGAGCTGTTTTTT.